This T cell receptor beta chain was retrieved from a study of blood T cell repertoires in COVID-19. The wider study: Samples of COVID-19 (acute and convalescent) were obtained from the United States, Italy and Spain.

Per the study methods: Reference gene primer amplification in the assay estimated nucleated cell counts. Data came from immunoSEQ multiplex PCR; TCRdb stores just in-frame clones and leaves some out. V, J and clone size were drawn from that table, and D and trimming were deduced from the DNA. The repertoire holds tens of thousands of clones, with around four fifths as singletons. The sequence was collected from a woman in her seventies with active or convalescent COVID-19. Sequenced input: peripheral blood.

CDR3 coding DNA: TGTGCCTGGAGTGTCGGGACAGGGATGAACACTGAAGCTTTCTTT. Translation: CAWSVGTGMNTEAFF. This chain connects TRBV30 to TRBJ1-1; 9 nucleotides match TRBD1. The CDR3 has 15 residues. J lost 0 bases, V lost 0 bases, and 2 bases had no gene match. Germline values: CDR1 GTSNPN, CDR2 SVGIG (reference sequence).